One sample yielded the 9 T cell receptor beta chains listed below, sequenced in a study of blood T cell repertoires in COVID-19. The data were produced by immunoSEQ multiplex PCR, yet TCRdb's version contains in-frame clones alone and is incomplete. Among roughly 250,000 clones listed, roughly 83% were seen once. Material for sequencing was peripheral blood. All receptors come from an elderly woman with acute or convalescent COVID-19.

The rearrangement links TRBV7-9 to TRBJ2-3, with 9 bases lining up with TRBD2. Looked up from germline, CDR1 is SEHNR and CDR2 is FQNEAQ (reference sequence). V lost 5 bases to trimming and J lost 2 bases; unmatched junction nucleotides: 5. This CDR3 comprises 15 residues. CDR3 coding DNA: TGTGCCAGCAGCATACCTAGCGGGGTCACAGATACGCAGTATTTT. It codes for CASSIPSGVTDTQYF.

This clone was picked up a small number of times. CDR3 amino acids: CASRQGEGNSPLHF. DNA for the CDR3: TGTGCCAGTCGACAGGGTGAAGGTAATTCACCCCTCCACTTT. The gene calls are TRBV2 and TRBJ1-6; 7 bases are shared with TRBD1. V trimming: 9 bases; J trimming: 6 bases; junction bases outside the gene matches: 8. Germline V gene lookup returns CDR1 SNHLY and CDR2 FYNNEI. There are 14 residues in the CDR3. Full variable domain (outside the CDR3, taken from reference TRBV2 and TRBJ1-6): EPEVTQTPSHQVTQMGQEVILRCVPISNHLYFYWYRQILGQKVEFLVSFYNNEISEKSEIFDDQFSVERPDGSNFTLKIRSTKLEDSAMYFCASRQGEGNSPLHFGNGTRLTVT.

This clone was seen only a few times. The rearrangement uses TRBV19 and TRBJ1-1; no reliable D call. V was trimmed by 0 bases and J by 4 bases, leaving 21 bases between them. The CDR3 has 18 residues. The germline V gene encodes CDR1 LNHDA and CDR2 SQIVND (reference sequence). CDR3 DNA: TGTGCCAGTAGTATAGATTTAGCGACGGCGGGAATTCGCACTGAAGCTTTCTTT. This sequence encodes CASSIDLATAGIRTEAFF. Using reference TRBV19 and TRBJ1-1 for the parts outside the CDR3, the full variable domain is DGGITQSPKYLFRKEGQNVTLSCEQNLNHDAMYWYRQDPGQGLRLIYYSQIVNDFQKGDIAEGYSVSREKKESFPLTVTSAQKNPTAFYLCASSIDLATAGIRTEAFFGQGTRLTVV.

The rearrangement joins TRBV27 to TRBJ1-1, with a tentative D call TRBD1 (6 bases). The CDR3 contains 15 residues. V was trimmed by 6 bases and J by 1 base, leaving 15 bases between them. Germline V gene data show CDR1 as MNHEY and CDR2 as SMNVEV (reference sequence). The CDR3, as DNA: TGTGCCAGCAGGGCGCGGGGGCAGGGGAACACTGAAGCTTTCTTT. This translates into CASRARGQGNTEAFF.

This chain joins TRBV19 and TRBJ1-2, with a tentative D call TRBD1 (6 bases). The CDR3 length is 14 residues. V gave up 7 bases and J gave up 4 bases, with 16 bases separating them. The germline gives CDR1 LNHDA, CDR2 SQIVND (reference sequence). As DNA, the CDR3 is TGTGCCAGTATCGGGGGGCAACGGGGCTATGGCTACACCTTC. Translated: CASIGGQRGYGYTF.

Here the CDR3 reads CASSDRKGATEKLFF. The CDR3, as DNA: TGTGCCAGCAGTGACCGGAAAGGGGCAACAGAAAAACTGTTTTTT. The chain links TRBV2 to TRBJ1-4, with TRBD1 as a possible D gene (5 bases). The V end was cut by 3 bases, the J end by 8 bases, with 16 bases between. Germline V gives CDR1 SNHLY, CDR2 FYNNEI. The CDR3 is 15 amino acids.

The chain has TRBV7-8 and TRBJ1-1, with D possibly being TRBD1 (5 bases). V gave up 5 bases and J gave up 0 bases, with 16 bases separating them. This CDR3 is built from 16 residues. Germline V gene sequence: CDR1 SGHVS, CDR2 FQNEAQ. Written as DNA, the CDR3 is TGTGCCAGCAGCCCCTTCCCGGGGGGTTTGAACACTGAAGCTTTCTTT. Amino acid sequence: CASSPFPGGLNTEAFF.

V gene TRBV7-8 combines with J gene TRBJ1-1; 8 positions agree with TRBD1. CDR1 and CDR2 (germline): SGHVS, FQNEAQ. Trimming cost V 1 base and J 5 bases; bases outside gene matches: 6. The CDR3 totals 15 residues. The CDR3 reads CASSLDQGARTEAFF. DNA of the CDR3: TGTGCCAGCAGCTTAGATCAGGGGGCGAGGACTGAAGCTTTCTTT.

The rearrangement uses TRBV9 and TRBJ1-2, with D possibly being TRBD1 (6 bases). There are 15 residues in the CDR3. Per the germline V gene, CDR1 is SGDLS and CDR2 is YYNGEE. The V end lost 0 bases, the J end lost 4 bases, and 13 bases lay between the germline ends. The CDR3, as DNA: TGTGCCAGCAGCGTAGCTCCAGGGGCGCCCTATGGCTACACCTTC. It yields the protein CASSVAPGAPYGYTF.